A single sample gave rise to the 5 T cell receptor beta chains below, sequenced in a study of shared clonotypes between healthy human individuals. Profiled with immunoSEQ multiplex PCR; TCRdb holds only in-frame clones, not every one. The repertoire holds roughly 95,000 clones, less than 50% seen once, with over 12% in the top ten. Sequenced input: PBMCs. These TCRs come from a woman aged 40-49 years in good health. Some clones in this sample may be carry-over from other donors' samples.

The chain links TRBV7-3 to TRBJ2-7; TRBD1 matches at 7 bases. V lost 5 bases to trimming and J lost 2 bases; unmatched junction nucleotides: 6. The CDR3 consists of 14 residues. CDR1 and CDR2 from the germline V gene are SGHTA and FQGTGA. DNA for the CDR3: TGTGCCAGCAGCCCAGCAGGGGGAGCCTACGAGCAGTACTTC. Its translation is CASSPAGGAYEQYF.

This clone was seen repeatedly, ten times or more. J is TRBJ2-5 and V is TRBV6-1; D may be TRBD1 or TRBD2 (5 bases each). Germline-derived CDR1 and CDR2 are MNHNS and SASEGT. The CDR3 sequence is 13 residues long. The V end was cut by 6 bases, the J end by 5 bases, with 13 bases between. The CDR3 loop is CASRALGVETQYF. In DNA, the CDR3 is TGTGCCAGCAGAGCACTAGGGGTGGAGACCCAGTACTTC.

This CDR3 is CASSDAADIQYF. The CDR3 DNA sequence: TGTGCCAGCAGTGACGCAGCAGACATTCAGTACTTC. The chain couples TRBV2 to TRBJ2-4; D gene uncertain. Germline lookup yields CDR1 SNHLY and CDR2 FYNNEI. V gave up 3 bases and J gave up 8 bases, with 8 bases separating them. This CDR3 is built from 12 residues.

A few counts support this clone. The rearrangement joins TRBV29-1 to TRBJ2-5; D unclear. Trimming removed 3 bases at V and 9 bases at J, with 17 bases between. Germline loops: CDR1 SQVTM, CDR2 ANQGSEA. The CDR3 runs 13 residues. The CDR3 DNA follows: TGCAGCGTTGAGCAGACTCTTGCGTCGGCCCAGTACTTC. It translates to CSVEQTLASAQYF.

This clone has a count of ten or more. CDR3 DNA: TGTGCCAGCAGTTACTCTGCAGGAATTGGAAACACCATATATTTT. Translating it yields CASSYSAGIGNTIYF. The chain employs TRBV6-5 and TRBJ1-3; D not resolved. The length of the CDR3 is 15 residues. Germline CDR1 and CDR2: MNHEY and SVGAGI. Trimming cost V 0 bases and J 3 bases, with 9 bases left between them.